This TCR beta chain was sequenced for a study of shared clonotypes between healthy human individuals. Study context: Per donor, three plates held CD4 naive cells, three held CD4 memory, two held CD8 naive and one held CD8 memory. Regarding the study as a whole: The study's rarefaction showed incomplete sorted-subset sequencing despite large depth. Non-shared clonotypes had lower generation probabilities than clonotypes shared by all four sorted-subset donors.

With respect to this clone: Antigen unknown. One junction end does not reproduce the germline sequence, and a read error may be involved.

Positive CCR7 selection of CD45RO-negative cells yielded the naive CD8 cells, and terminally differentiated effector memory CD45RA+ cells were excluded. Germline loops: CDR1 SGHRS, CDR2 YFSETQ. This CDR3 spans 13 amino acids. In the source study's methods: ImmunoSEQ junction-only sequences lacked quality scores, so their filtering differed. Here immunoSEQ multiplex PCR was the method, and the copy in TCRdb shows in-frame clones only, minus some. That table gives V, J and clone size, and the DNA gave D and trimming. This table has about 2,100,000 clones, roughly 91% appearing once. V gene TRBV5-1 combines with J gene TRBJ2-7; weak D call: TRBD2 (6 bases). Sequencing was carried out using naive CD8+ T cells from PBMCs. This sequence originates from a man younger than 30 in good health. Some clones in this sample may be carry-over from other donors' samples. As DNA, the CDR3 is TGCGCCAGCAGCCCCACCTTACCAGGGACTGGATCCTTC. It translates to CASSPTLPGTGSF.